The 25 T cell receptor beta chains below were found in one sample sequenced in a study of blood T cell repertoires in COVID-19 (TCRdb year 2020). The library came from the immunoSEQ multiplex PCR assay. The immuneACCESS repertoire file appears here via TCRdb, limited to in-frame rearrangements. These files lack a portion of the clones; in checked studies, under half of the deficit traces to unresolved V genes, and the cause of the others is not known. This sample comprises hundreds of thousands of clones, around 83% of them detected only once. The ten largest clones add up to less than 7.5% of the sample. Sequencing was carried out using peripheral blood. Receptor source: a woman in her 50s with acute or convalescent COVID-19.

This clone was detected a few times. The V gene is TRBV5-1, the J gene TRBJ1-1, with D perhaps matching TRBD1 (6 bases). Trimming took off 4 bases at V and 1 base at J, with 17 bases between the two ends. Germline CDR1 SGHRS, CDR2 YFSETQ. The CDR3 sequence is 16 residues long. The CDR3 loop reads CASSQTLTGTNTEAFF. In nucleotides, the CDR3 is TGCGCCAGCAGCCAGACCTTAACAGGGACGAACACTGAAGCTTTCTTT.

The gene calls are TRBV2 and TRBJ1-2, with D unresolved. The CDR3 spans 13 residues. Trimming cost V 8 bases and J 3 bases, with 13 bases left between them. Germline V gives CDR1 SNHLY, CDR2 FYNNEI. The CDR3 bases are TGTGCCAGCGAGCGGGGTCTAGACTATGGCTACACCTTC. Its translation: CASERGLDYGYTF.

The chain has TRBV3-1 (or the pseudogene TRBV3-2) and TRBJ2-1; perhaps TRBD2 as D (5 bases). Germline V gives CDR1 LGHDT, CDR2 YNNKEL (reference sequence). The CDR3 is made up of 13 amino acids. Trimming stripped 0 bases from V and 15 bases from J, with 15 bases between. CDR3 nucleotides: TGTGCCAGCAGCCAAGAAAGTCGGCGGGCGTCGTTCTTC. Translated, it gives CASSQESRRASFF.

The chain couples TRBV19 to TRBJ2-2; 14 bases map to TRBD2. V lost 7 bases and J lost 6; bases outside the gene matches: 10. The CDR3 is made up of 17 amino acids. Germline CDR1 and CDR2: LNHDA and SQIVND (reference sequence). The chain's CDR3 is CASTSGLAGALAGELFF. The CDR3 bases are TGTGCCAGTACCTCGGGACTAGCGGGAGCACTTGCCGGGGAGCTGTTTTTT.

This chain connects TRBV19 to TRBJ1-5; 7 bases are shared with TRBD1. Germline V gene data show CDR1 as LNHDA and CDR2 as SQIVND (reference sequence). V shed 7 bases, J shed 2 bases, and the junction held 2 bases outside the gene matches. The CDR3 runs to 13 residues. The CDR3 nucleotides read TGTGCCAGTACCACAGGGGGCAATCAGCCCCAGCATTTT. Translating gives CASTTGGNQPQHF.

The chain is built from TRBV6-5 and TRBJ1-2, with 10 positions matching TRBD1. The CDR3 runs to 14 residues. The junction had 8 bases not matched to a gene; V was cut back by 7 bases and J by 6 bases. Germline V gives CDR1 MNHEY, CDR2 SVGAGI. This CDR3 is CASIVDRGRDGYTF. The DNA of the CDR3 is TGTGCCAGCATAGTAGACAGGGGGCGAGATGGCTACACCTTC.

The chain uses TRBV10-3 and TRBJ1-1; TRBD1 matches at 11 bases. This CDR3 contains 14 residues. The germline V gene has CDR1 ENHRY and CDR2 SYGVKD. V shed 4 bases and J 7 bases; nucleotides not matched to a gene: 5. The CDR3 loop is CAISATGTGGEAFF. In nucleotides, the CDR3 is TGTGCCATCAGTGCAACCGGGACAGGGGGTGAAGCTTTCTTT.

This chain joins TRBV6-1 and TRBJ1-5; TRBD1 is a possible D gene (6 bases). V lost 0 bases and J lost 8, with 14 bases in between. In germline, CDR1 is MNHNS, CDR2 SASEGT. The CDR3 consists of 15 residues. The CDR3 protein is CASSEAMGGREPQHF. Here the CDR3 DNA reads TGTGCCAGCAGTGAAGCGATGGGGGGGCGGGAGCCCCAGCATTTT.

This chain uses TRBV5-1 with TRBJ1-2; TRBD1 aligns across 9 bases. CDR3 size: 15 residues. The germline V gene encodes CDR1 SGHRS and CDR2 YFSETQ. V lost 4 bases to trimming and J lost 6 bases; unmatched junction nucleotides: 10. CDR3 residues: CASSPGLDRGNGYTF. In DNA, the CDR3 is TGCGCCAGCAGCCCAGGGCTGGACAGGGGTAATGGCTACACCTTC.

This clone came up once. The chain joins TRBV7-9 to TRBJ2-2; D unclear. Germline V lookup: CDR1 SEHNR, CDR2 FQNEAQ (reference sequence). Trimming took 7 bases from V and 5 from J, leaving 11 bases between them. The CDR3 has 13 amino acids. The CDR3 bases are TGTGCCAGCACCAATGTCGGTACCGGGGAGCTGTTTTTT. Its translation: CASTNVGTGELFF.

This clone has only a few counts. V gene TRBV7-2 combines with J gene TRBJ2-1; 8 nucleotides align to TRBD1. Unmatched junction bases numbered 7, after V lost 4 bases and J lost 2 bases. CDR1 SGHTA and CDR2 FQGNSA come from the germline V gene. The CDR3 is 16 residues long. The CDR3: CASSSLGQGPYNEQFF. CDR3 bases: TGTGCCAGCAGCTCGCTTGGACAGGGCCCCTACAATGAGCAGTTCTTC.

Only one count was recorded for this clone. The chain couples TRBV9 to TRBJ2-7; D remains unclear. The germline gives CDR1 SGDLS, CDR2 YYNGEE. The V and J ends lost 0 bases and 0 bases respectively, with 10 bases between them. CDR3 size: 15 residues. In nucleotides, the CDR3 is TGTGCCAGCAGCGTAGGACCCCAGGCCTCCTACGAGCAGTACTTC. Translated, it gives CASSVGPQASYEQYF.

The chain couples TRBV4-1 to TRBJ2-3; a weak D match, TRBD1 (7 bases). Trimming removed 1 base from V and 3 bases from J, with 14 bases in between. The CDR3 runs 16 residues. The germline V gene encodes CDR1 MGHRA and CDR2 YSYEKL. CDR3 amino acids: CASSQVPGGITDTQYF. As DNA, the CDR3 is TGCGCCAGCAGCCAAGTTCCAGGGGGGATTACAGATACGCAGTATTTT.

CDR3 loop: CASSPLAGGPGDTQYF. For the CDR3, the DNA is TGTGCCAGCAGCCCACTAGCGGGGGGGCCCGGAGATACGCAGTATTTT. The rearrangement uses TRBV3-1 (or the pseudogene TRBV3-2) and TRBJ2-3; 13 bases match TRBD2. J was trimmed by 5 bases and V by 4 bases; bases with no gene match: 6. Per the germline V gene, CDR1 is LGHDT and CDR2 is YNNKEL (reference sequence). This CDR3 contains 16 residues.

V usage is TRBV10-1 and J usage is TRBJ2-3; 16 positions agree with TRBD2. This CDR3 spans 19 amino acids. Germline-derived CDR1 and CDR2 are WNHNN and SYGVQD (reference sequence). Losses at the gene ends were 4 bases for V and 3 bases for J; bases not matched to a gene: 10. As DNA, the CDR3 is TGCGCCAGCAGTGGGGGACTAGCGGGAGGGCCGGGGGTGACAGATACGCAGTATTTT. Translating gives CASSGGLAGGPGVTDTQYF.

The gene calls are TRBV2 and TRBJ2-7; weak D call: TRBD2 (6 bases). V dropped 6 bases and J dropped 6 bases, with 9 bases sitting between them. The CDR3 loop spans 11 amino acids. Germline V gene data show CDR1 as SNHLY and CDR2 as FYNNEI. As DNA, the CDR3 is TGTGCCAGCAGACTAGCAAGCGAGCAGTACTTC. Translating it yields CASRLASEQYF.

The genes are TRBV28 and TRBJ1-6, with D hard to call. V lost 5 bases to trimming and J lost 5 bases, with 7 bases between them. The CDR3 covers 13 residues. The germline V gene encodes CDR1 MDHEN and CDR2 SYDVKM. The CDR3, as DNA: TGTGCCAGCAGTCGCGCCGATAATTCACCCCTCCACTTT. Translating gives CASSRADNSPLHF. The full variable domain, rest sourced from reference TRBV28 and TRBJ1-6, is DVKVTQSSRYLVKRTGEKVFLECVQDMDHENMFWYRQDPGLGLRLIYFSYDVKMKEKGDIPEGYSVSREKKERFSLILESASTNQTSMYLCASSRADNSPLHFGNGTRLTVT.

CDR3 amino acids: CATRTEANTGELFF. Written as DNA, the CDR3 is TGCGCCACGAGGACAGAAGCGAACACCGGGGAGCTGTTTTTT. The chain couples TRBV5-1 to TRBJ2-2; possibly TRBD1 for D (6 bases). Deletions cut 9 bases from V and 0 bases from J, with 12 bases between. Germline V gene lookup returns CDR1 SGHRS and CDR2 YFSETQ. The CDR3 is made up of 14 amino acids. Variable domain in full (rest from reference TRBV5-1 and TRBJ2-2): KAGVTQTPRYLIKTRGQQVTLSCSPISGHRSVSWYQQTPGQGLQFLFEYFSETQRNKGNFPGRFSGRQFSNSRSEMNVSTLELGDSALYLCATRTEANTGELFFGEGSRLTVL.

CDR3 DNA sequence: TGTGCCAGCTCGAGGGGATGGGGGCCTCCTGGAAACACCATATATTTT. The encoded protein is CASSRGWGPPGNTIYF. The chain has TRBV28 and TRBJ1-3; perhaps TRBD1 as D (6 bases). This CDR3 contains 16 residues. The V end lost 8 bases, the J end lost 2 bases, and 19 bases lay between the germline ends. Germline CDR1 reads MDHEN; CDR2 reads SYDVKM.

The chain joins TRBV6-5 to TRBJ2-7; TRBD2 matches 7 bases. J gave up 6 bases and V 3 bases, and 11 bases lay outside the gene matches. Germline CDR1 MNHEY, CDR2 SVGAGI. This CDR3 comprises 15 residues. The CDR3 DNA sequence: TGTGCCAGCAGTTATAGCGGGCCGGGGCTGGGCGAGCAGTACTTC. Translating it yields CASSYSGPGLGEQYF.

The chain employs TRBV6-4 and TRBJ1-1; the match to TRBD1 covers 9 bases. Germline V gene sequence: CDR1 MRHNA, CDR2 SNTAGT. V trimming: 2 bases; J trimming: 8 bases; junction bases outside the gene matches: 3. This CDR3 has 13 residues. The CDR3 loop is CASSDGTGREAFF. CDR3 DNA sequence: TGTGCCAGCAGTGACGGGACAGGGAGGGAAGCTTTCTTT.

This clone has only a few counts. The J gene is TRBJ1-5, the V gene TRBV6-6; 9 bases line up with TRBD1. CDR1 is MNHNY and CDR2 is SVGAGI in the germline V gene (reference sequence). This CDR3 comprises 15 residues. The V and J ends lost 3 bases and 7 bases, in that order; junction bases with no gene match: 7. The CDR3 DNA reads TGTGCCAGCAGTTATGAAGGACAGGGGTACCAGCCCCAGCATTTT. Translated, it gives CASSYEGQGYQPQHF.

The chain joins TRBV6-1 to TRBJ2-5; 12 bases are a match to TRBD1. The CDR3 is 19 amino acids. Germline V CDR1 and CDR2: MNHNS, SASEGT. V gave up 4 bases and J gave up 5 bases; unmatched junction bases: 17. This CDR3 is CASSAIGTLGQGARETQYF. CDR3 DNA: TGTGCCAGCAGTGCAATAGGGACCCTGGGACAGGGGGCGCGGGAGACCCAGTACTTC.

The rearrangement links TRBV7-8 to TRBJ2-7, with TRBD1 matching 8 bases. Germline CDR1 reads SGHVS; CDR2 reads FQNEAQ. The CDR3 is made up of 14 amino acids. V dropped 7 bases and J dropped 2; count of bases not matched to a gene: 7. CDR3 amino acids: CASMPTGEPYEQYF. The DNA for the CDR3 is TGTGCCAGCATGCCGACAGGGGAACCCTACGAGCAGTACTTC.

This clone was found many times. The chain joins TRBV28 to TRBJ1-6, with TRBD1 as a possible D gene (6 bases). The germline gives CDR1 MDHEN, CDR2 SYDVKM. Deletions cut 11 bases from V and 7 bases from J, with 12 bases between. This CDR3 region has 12 residues. CDR3 DNA sequence: TGTGCCGTACAGGGCGAGAATTCACCCCTCCACTTT. Encoded protein: CAVQGENSPLHF.